This TCR beta chain was sequenced for a study of cytomegalovirus exposure and HLA in healthy donors. General study results and limits: Clonal expansion, a later analysis showed, was greater in HLA-associated TCR beta chains than in equally common others.

Regarding this clone: As yet, its antigen is unknown.

It was with 60 Vbeta and 13 Jbeta primers that the PCR ran. The assay was immunoSEQ multiplex PCR, and TCRdb's table has in-frame clones only and misses some. The table shows 150,000 to 200,000 clones, with approximately 78% occurring only once. V lost 3 bases, J lost 5 bases, and 5 bases stayed unmatched. The CDR3 is made up of 14 amino acids. Germline CDR1 and CDR2: SGHRS and YFSETQ. The TCR originated in a woman between 45 and 60 years old in good health and CMV-seropositive. The rearrangement joins TRBV5-1 to TRBJ2-1, with 7 bases lining up with TRBD1. Specimen: PBMCs. This CDR3 is CASSSGQEDNEQFF. The CDR3 region has the DNA TGCGCCAGCAGCTCAGGACAGGAGGACAATGAGCAGTTCTTC.